This TCR beta chain was sequenced in a study of blood T cell repertoires in COVID-19. On the study more broadly: From the United States, Italy and Spain came samples of acute and convalescent COVID-19. The analysed material was cDNA or gDNA that came from T cells, B-cell-depleted T cells, or PBMCs.

CDR1 and CDR2 (germline): WSHSY, SAAADI. Germline trimming cut 2 bases from V and 2 bases from J; bases unmatched to any gene: 6. The CDR3 has 16 residues. As handled by the study authors: Estimation of nucleated cell counts relied on the amplification of reference gene primers. Measured with immunoSEQ multiplex PCR; TCRdb has only the in-frame clones, and not every one. That table gives V, J and clone size, and the DNA gave D and trimming. Among roughly 240,000 clones, more than 70% were seen once, and the ten largest hold approximately 2.3%. Recruitment covered under 25 US areas and drew participants whose ages spanned about 18 to 90 years.

The V gene is TRBV10-2, the J gene TRBJ1-5; 7 nucleotides align to TRBD1. Sequencing was performed on PBMCs or T cells enriched from blood (not recorded which). This TCR was recovered from a middle-aged woman with acute COVID-19. The CDR3 DNA sequence: TGCGCCAGCAGTGAGGATACTACAGGGGGCAATCAGCCCCAGCATTTT. Its translation: CASSEDTTGGNQPQHF.